The 9 T cell receptor beta chains below come from one sample, sequenced in a study of tumor and adjacent non-tumor tissue in lung cancer. The library came from three nested PCR rounds adapted from ARM-PCR protocols. TCRdb processed the multiplex PCR reads anew with MiXCR; each CDR3 protein has one entry. The data hold tens of thousands of distinct CDR3 sequences, with 60% observed a single time. RNA was extracted from bulk tissue without any cell sorting. The sequenced sample consisted of lung tumor tissue. The receptors come from a man aged 50 or older with non-small cell lung cancer.

This clonotype was detected many times. The chain links TRBV24-1 to TRBJ2-7; D is perhaps TRBD1 (6 bases). The V and J ends lost 6 bases and 1 base respectively, with 9 bases between them. This CDR3 is 13 amino acids long. CDR1 is KGHDR, CDR2 SFDVKD, per germline. The CDR3 sequence is CATSNRVSYEQYF. CDR3 nucleotides: TGTGCCACCAGTAACAGGGTGTCCTACGAGCAGTACTTC.

As to this clonotype: Given the absence of the conserved phenylalanine or tryptophan at the CDR3 end, a read error is likely. This sequence joins TRBV6-5 and TRBJ2-4, with 9 bases that match TRBD2. Germline-derived CDR1 and CDR2 are MNHEY and SVGAGI. This CDR3 has 13 amino acids. This CDR3 is CACSKAGGNIQYS. The CDR3, as DNA: TGTGCCTGCAGTAAAGCGGGGGGAAACATTCAGTACTCC.

V is TRBV11-2 and J is TRBJ1-6; 7 nucleotides line up with TRBD1. Losses at the gene ends were 5 bases for V and 11 bases for J; bases not matched to a gene: 9. CDR1 SGHAT and CDR2 FQNNGV come from the germline V gene. The length of the CDR3 is 14 residues. As DNA, the CDR3 is TGTGCCAGCAGCGGGGGACAGTATGATCCACCCCTCCACTTT. Its protein product is CASSGGQYDPPLHF.

This chain connects TRBV4-1 to TRBJ2-3; possible D gene TRBD2, 6 bases. The germline V and J ends were trimmed by 5 bases and 3 bases, with 21 bases remaining between them. The CDR3 is 17 amino acids. From germline, CDR1 is MGHRA and CDR2 YSYEKL. The CDR3 region has the DNA TGCGCCAGCAGCAAACATCGGCTAGCGACACCGACAGATACGCAGTATTTT. Encoded protein: CASSKHRLATPTDTQYF.

This clonotype was counted many times. J is TRBJ2-2 and V is TRBV11-2, with TRBD2 identical over 9 bases. Germline CDR1 SGHAT, CDR2 FQNNGV. J lost 6 bases, V lost 5 bases, and 10 bases had no gene match. This CDR3 has 16 amino acids. CDR3: CASSNRIAGVSGELFF. The CDR3 nucleotides read TGTGCCAGCAGCAACAGGATAGCGGGAGTGTCCGGGGAGCTGTTTTTT. The whole variable domain, remainder taken from reference TRBV11-2 and TRBJ2-2, is EAGVAQSPRYKIIEKRQSVAFWCNPISGHATLYWYQQILGQGPKLLIQFQNNGVVDDSQLPKDRFSAERLKGVDSTLKIQPAKLEDSAVYLCASSNRIAGVSGELFFGEGSRLTVL.

A note on this clonotype: This could be a read error, since a much larger clone is one nucleotide away. V gene TRBV5-4 combines with J gene TRBJ2-3; a weak D match, TRBD2 (6 bases). V was cut by 1 base and J by 4 bases, with 16 bases left in between. Looked up from germline, CDR1 is SGHNT and CDR2 is YYREEE (reference sequence). This CDR3 is 16 amino acids long. The CDR3 nucleotides are TGTGCCAGCAGCTTGTTAACCGGGACTGGCTCAGATACGCAGTATTTT. It encodes CASSLLTGTGSDTQYF. The full variable domain, rest sourced from reference TRBV5-4 and TRBJ2-3, is ETGVTQSPTHLIKTRGQQVTLRCSSQSGHNTVSWYQQALGQGPQFIFQYYREEENGRGNFPPRFSGLQFPNYSSELNVNALELDDSALYLCASSLLTGTGSDTQYFGPGTRLTVL.

Remarks on this clonotype: This likely comes from a read error, as the CDR3 has no conserved phenylalanine or tryptophan at its end. This rearrangement joins TRBV7-9 to TRBJ2-7; D is undetermined. Germline V gives CDR1 SEHNR, CDR2 FQNEAQ (reference sequence). V was trimmed by 8 bases and J by 6 bases, leaving 14 bases between them. The CDR3 totals 12 residues. In nucleotides, the CDR3 is TGTGCCAGCCGCGGTAACCCGGGCGAGCAGTACATC. Its translation is CASRGNPGEQYI.

About this clonotype: One end of the junction is discordant with germline, which a read error may explain. This chain joins TRBV11-3 and TRBJ2-1; D not resolved. CDR1 SGHNT and CDR2 YENEEA come from the germline V gene. The CDR3 is made up of 15 amino acids. The chain's CDR3 is CASSLDNEGYNEQLF. In nucleotides, the CDR3 is TGTGCTAGCAGCTTAGATAATGAAGGATACAATGAGCAGCTCTTC. Supplemented by reference TRBV11-3 and TRBJ2-1, the full variable domain reads EAGVVQSPRYKIIEKKQPVAFWCNPISGHNTLYWYLQNLGQGPELLIRYENEEAVDDSQLPKDRFSAERLKGVDSTLKIQPAELGDSAVYLCASSLDNEGYNEQLFGPGTRLTVL.

This clonotype was detected a few times. J is TRBJ2-3 and V is TRBV5-1; a possible D gene is TRBD1 (5 bases). Germline CDR1 is SGHRS and CDR2 is YFSETQ. This CDR3 is 14 amino acids long. V was trimmed by 0 bases and J by 2 bases, leaving 7 bases between them. The CDR3, as DNA: TGCGCCAGCAGCTTGGGGGGCCACACAGATACGCAGTATTTT. Its translation is CASSLGGHTDTQYF.